One sample yielded the 27 T cell receptor beta chains listed below, sequenced in a study of T cells in Graves' hyperthyroidism and ophthalmopathy. Authors of the study amplified TCR beta CDR3 regions from RNA transcripts. The TCR CDR3 first-round RT-PCR relied on the HTBI primer set. TCRdb fed the multiplex PCR reads into MiXCR, producing one record per CDR3 protein. Here the sample spans roughly 280,000 distinct CDR3 sequences, 22% being singletons. The sequenced sample consisted of blood. Receptor source: a man aged 30-40 years with Graves' ophthalmopathy.

The chain employs TRBV7-9 and TRBJ2-3, with 13 bases matching TRBD2. From germline, CDR1 is SEHNR and CDR2 FQNEAQ (reference sequence). With V trimmed by 5 bases and J by 0 bases, 8 bases remained unmatched. The CDR3 extends over 18 amino acids. For the CDR3, the DNA is TGTGCCAGCAGCATAACTAGCGGGAGGGCCCATAGCACAGATACGCAGTATTTT. Translating it yields CASSITSGRAHSTDTQYF.

The rearrangement joins TRBV6-1 to TRBJ2-7; TRBD1 might be the D (6 bases). Deletions cut 6 bases from V and 1 base from J, with 10 bases between. Germline assignment: CDR1 MNHNS and CDR2 SASEGT. The CDR3 sequence is 13 residues long. The CDR3 is CASRRGGSYEQYF. The CDR3 DNA sequence: TGTGCCAGCAGGCGAGGGGGATCCTACGAGCAGTACTTC.

This clonotype was seen only a few times. The chain joins TRBV20-1 to TRBJ2-2; 8 bases are a match to TRBD2. The CDR3 consists of 17 residues. The trim removed 0 bases at V and 2 bases at J, leaving 8 bases unmatched. Per germline, CDR1 DFQATT and CDR2 SNEGSKA (reference sequence). The CDR3 DNA reads TGCAGTGCTAGAGATGGGACTAGGAGCGCTAACACCGGGGAGCTGTTTTTT. Protein: CSARDGTRSANTGELFF.

At least ten counts were recorded for this clonotype. The V and J genes are TRBV11-3 and TRBJ2-3; no clear D. Germline loops: CDR1 SGHNT, CDR2 YENEEA. V was pared by 7 bases and J by 0 bases, with 14 bases between. The CDR3 is made up of 15 amino acids. The CDR3 DNA follows: TGTGCCAGCACCACATCGGCTACAAGCACAGATACGCAGTATTTT. Amino acid sequence: CASTTSATSTDTQYF.

This clonotype came up a few times. The chain has TRBV19 and TRBJ1-2; 7 nucleotides agree with TRBD1. The CDR3 consists of 15 residues. CDR1 is LNHDA and CDR2 is SQIVND in the germline V gene (reference sequence). With 5 bases clipped from V and 2 bases from J, the junction kept 8 bases outside the gene matches. CDR3 region: CASSLRQGSNYGYTF. The DNA for the CDR3 is TGTGCCAGTAGTCTCCGACAGGGATCGAACTATGGCTACACCTTC.

This clonotype was counted only a few times. This chain uses TRBV10-3 with TRBJ2-5; D assignment may be TRBD1 or TRBD2 (6 bases each). Trimming took off 3 bases at V and 7 bases at J, with 9 bases between the two ends. This CDR3 spans 12 amino acids. Germline V gives CDR1 ENHRY, CDR2 SYGVKD. The CDR3 sequence is CAISDEGGTQYF. The CDR3 bases are TGTGCCATCAGTGACGAGGGGGGGACCCAGTACTTC.

This clonotype was seen ten or more times. The J gene is TRBJ1-5, the V gene TRBV6-1, with D uncertain. The CDR3 runs 11 residues. The germline CDR1 and CDR2 sequences are MNHNS and SASEGT. Trimming pared 5 bases from V and 8 bases from J, leaving 7 bases between. The CDR3 sequence is CASSYGEPQHF. The CDR3, as DNA: TGTGCCAGCAGTTACGGGGAGCCCCAGCATTTT.

This clonotype has more than one count but fewer than ten. The chain employs TRBV11-2 and TRBJ2-2; 7 positions match TRBD2. CDR3 size: 13 residues. Trimming cost V 4 bases and J 6 bases; bases outside gene matches: 2. Germline-derived CDR1 and CDR2 are SGHAT and FQNNGV. The CDR3 sequence is CASSWGGAGELFF. Written as DNA, the CDR3 is TGTGCCAGCAGCTGGGGGGGGGCCGGGGAGCTGTTTTTT.

This clonotype came up a few times. The CDR3 region has the DNA TGTGCCAGCAGCTTGTTAACCTACGAGCAGTACTTC. It is translated as CASSLLTYEQYF. This chain links TRBV5-8 with TRBJ2-7; D is unresolved. There are 12 residues in the CDR3. Germline CDR1 and CDR2: SGHTS and YDEGEE. Trimming removed 1 base from V and 2 bases from J, with 4 bases in between. The whole variable domain, filled in from reference TRBV5-8 and TRBJ2-7, reads EAGVTQSPTHLIKTRGQQATLRCSPISGHTSVYWYQQALGLGLQFLLWYDEGEERNRGNFPPRFSGRQFPNYSSELNVNALELEDSALYLCASSLLTYEQYFGPGTRLTVT.

This clonotype was counted a few times. V and J are TRBV5-8 and TRBJ2-7; TRBD1 matches at 7 bases. Germline CDR1 SGHTS, CDR2 YDEGEE. The V gene end was trimmed by 5 bases and the J gene end by 7 bases; junction bases not matched to a gene: 12. The CDR3 has 14 residues. The CDR3 coding sequence is TGTGCCAGCAGTCACCGGGACAGCCCTTTGGAGCAGTACTTC. Its protein is CASSHRDSPLEQYF.

This clonotype came up a few times. The chain is built from TRBV3-1 and TRBJ1-2, with 9 bases fitting TRBD1. The CDR3 sequence is 15 residues long. V lost 4 bases and J lost 1; bases outside the gene matches: 4. In germline, CDR1 is LGHDT, CDR2 YNNKEL (reference sequence). CDR3 in amino acids: CASSLGTGSNYGYTF. DNA of the CDR3: TGTGCCAGCAGCCTCGGGACAGGGAGTAACTATGGCTACACCTTC. The variable domain in full, with the rest retrieved from reference TRBV3-1 and TRBJ1-2, is DTAVSQTPKYLVTQMGNDKSIKCEQNLGHDTMYWYKQDSKKFLKIMFSYNNKELIINETVPNRFSPKSPDKAHLNLHINSLELGDSAVYFCASSLGTGSNYGYTFGSGTRLTVV.

This clonotype was detected only a few times. This CDR3 reads CASSEVDQYF. In nucleotides, the CDR3 is TGTGCCAGCAGTGAGGTAGACCAGTATTTT. The V gene is TRBV2, the J gene TRBJ2-3, with D uncertain. This CDR3 has 10 amino acids. From germline, CDR1 is SNHLY and CDR2 FYNNEI. The germline V and J ends were trimmed by 3 bases and 12 bases, with 7 bases remaining between them.

At least ten counts were recorded for this clonotype. The chain links TRBV7-9 to TRBJ2-2; D remains ambiguous. V lost 5 bases and J 3 bases, leaving 10 bases between the germline ends. Looked up from germline, CDR1 is SEHNR and CDR2 is FQNEAQ (reference sequence). This CDR3 spans 14 amino acids. This chain's CDR3 is CASSTPTDTGELFF. The CDR3 DNA sequence: TGTGCCAGCAGCACCCCCACGGACACCGGGGAGCTGTTTTTT.

This rearrangement joins TRBV28 to TRBJ1-3; possible D gene TRBD1, 6 bases. V shed 4 bases and J shed 0 bases, with 13 bases lying between them. This CDR3 is built from 16 residues. Looked up from germline, CDR1 is MDHEN and CDR2 is SYDVKM. CDR3 DNA: TGTGCCAGCAGTTCGTGGACAGCCGGCTCTGGAAACACCATATATTTT. As protein: CASSSWTAGSGNTIYF.

This chain connects TRBV24-1 to TRBJ2-1; tentatively, D is TRBD2 (6 bases). CDR1 is KGHDR and CDR2 is SFDVKD in the germline V gene. The length of the CDR3 is 13 residues. Trimming shortened V by 7 bases and J by 9 bases, and 15 bases separated the two germline ends. The CDR3 DNA is TGTGCCACCAGGCCCGGGAGATCGGGTGAGCAGTTCTTC. Its protein product is CATRPGRSGEQFF.

This clonotype was seen ten or more times. V and J are TRBV3-1 and TRBJ2-5; D remains ambiguous. Trimming stripped 2 bases from V and 5 bases from J, with 3 bases between. This CDR3 has 11 amino acids. Germline lookup yields CDR1 LGHDT and CDR2 YNNKEL (reference sequence). This CDR3 is CASSQFETQYF. The CDR3 DNA is TGTGCCAGCAGCCAATTTGAGACCCAGTACTTC.

Turning to this clonotype: One base away lies a much larger clone, so this may be a sequencing read error. The chain employs TRBV28 and TRBJ1-2; TRBD1 matches 8 bases. The CDR3 is made up of 14 amino acids. V shed 4 bases and J 9 bases; nucleotides not matched to a gene: 10. Per the germline V gene, CDR1 is MDHEN and CDR2 is SYDVKM. The CDR3 DNA sequence: TGTGCCAGCAGTTCGACAGGGGTGCGGTATAGCTACACCTTC. Protein sequence: CASSSTGVRYSYTF.

The chain has TRBV9 and TRBJ1-3, with D perhaps matching TRBD1 (5 bases). The CDR3 covers 16 residues. Trimming pared 0 bases from V and 2 bases from J, leaving 12 bases between. Germline V lookup: CDR1 SGDLS, CDR2 YYNGEE. The CDR3, as DNA: TGTGCCAGCAGCGTAGCTTTGCGGGACGCTGGAAACACCATATATTTT. Translation: CASSVALRDAGNTIYF.

This clonotype was seen many times. This sequence joins TRBV2 and TRBJ2-1; 10 bases fit TRBD2. Germline lookup yields CDR1 SNHLY and CDR2 FYNNEI. The CDR3 totals 15 residues. V dropped 5 bases and J dropped 10; count of bases not matched to a gene: 11. CDR3 region: CASSQAGTSAEEQFF. DNA of the CDR3: TGTGCCAGCAGTCAGGCCGGGACTAGCGCGGAGGAGCAGTTCTTC.

V gene TRBV14 combines with J gene TRBJ2-6; maybe TRBD2 (5 bases). Germline V gene data show CDR1 as SGHDN and CDR2 as FVKESK. V lost 2 bases to trimming and J lost 0 bases, with 11 bases between them. The CDR3 runs 17 residues. The CDR3: CASSQTLGGSGANVLTF. The CDR3 nucleotides are TGTGCCAGCAGCCAAACCTTAGGAGGCTCTGGGGCCAACGTCCTGACTTTC.

Points on this clonotype: This may stem from a read error, because a much larger clone lies one nucleotide away. CDR3 sequence reads: CASSYLEFHDQPQHF. CDR3 DNA sequence: TGTGCCAGCAGTTACCTTGAGTTTCATGATCAGCCCCAGCATTTT. V and J are TRBV28 and TRBJ1-5; D not certain. This CDR3 is 15 amino acids long. V gave up 4 bases and J gave up 5 bases, with 15 bases separating them. In germline, CDR1 is MDHEN, CDR2 SYDVKM. The whole variable domain, filled in from reference TRBV28 and TRBJ1-5, reads DVKVTQSSRYLVKRTGEKVFLECVQDMDHENMFWYRQDPGLGLRLIYFSYDVKMKEKGDIPEGYSVSREKKERFSLILESASTNQTSMYLCASSYLEFHDQPQHFGDGTRLSIL.

The V gene is TRBV28, the J gene TRBJ1-4; D perhaps matches TRBD1 (5 bases). V was cut by 8 bases and J by 7 bases, with 20 bases left in between. The CDR3 has 15 amino acids. In germline, CDR1 is MDHEN, CDR2 SYDVKM. The CDR3 sequence is CASVTSRGGVEKLFF. CDR3 in DNA: TGTGCCAGCGTGACCAGTCGGGGGGGGGTTGAAAAACTGTTTTTT.

V gene TRBV20-1 combines with J gene TRBJ2-1; 9 bases align to TRBD1. The germline CDR1 and CDR2 sequences are DFQATT and SNEGSKA (reference sequence). The J segment lost 8 bases and the V segment lost 6 bases, leaving 11 bases of the junction unmatched. CDR3 length equals 14 residues. CDR3 sequence: CSALTGGGGDEQFF. The CDR3 nucleotides read TGCAGTGCGCTCACAGGGGGCGGCGGGGATGAGCAGTTCTTC.

The chain employs TRBV7-9 and TRBJ2-4; 7 bases are shared with TRBD1. The CDR3 has 16 amino acids. Trimming took 6 bases from V and 0 from J; bases not matched to a gene: 8. In germline, CDR1 is SEHNR, CDR2 FQNEAQ (reference sequence). The CDR3 nucleotides read TGTGCCAGCAGTCGACAGGGAAGCCAAGCCAAAAACATTCAGTACTTC. Translated: CASSRQGSQAKNIQYF.

The chain employs TRBV5-6 and TRBJ1-5; D might be TRBD1 (6 bases). Trimming left V 5 bases short and J 3 bases short, with 12 bases between. CDR1 is SGHDT, CDR2 YYEEEE, per germline. CDR3 length: 14 residues. CDR3 amino acids: CASSLTGFNQPQHF. CDR3 coding DNA: TGTGCCAGCAGTCTTACAGGGTTCAATCAGCCCCAGCATTTT.

The chain couples TRBV5-5 to TRBJ2-5; TRBD2 agrees at 12 bases. Germline V gives CDR1 SGHKS, CDR2 YYEKEE (reference sequence). The CDR3 has 16 amino acids. V lost 4 bases, J lost 2 bases, and 6 bases stayed unmatched. The CDR3 sequence is CASSRRLAGVQETQYF. The DNA of the CDR3 is TGTGCCAGCAGCCGACGACTAGCGGGAGTTCAAGAGACCCAGTACTTC.

The genes are TRBV28 and TRBJ1-2; tentatively, D is TRBD1 (5 bases). Germline V gives CDR1 MDHEN, CDR2 SYDVKM. The V end lost 6 bases, the J end lost 5 bases, and 13 bases lay between the germline ends. The CDR3 covers 13 residues. The CDR3 here is CASSPPWGYGYTF. DNA for the CDR3: TGTGCCAGCAGCCCACCCTGGGGGTATGGCTACACCTTC.